Listed below are T cell receptor beta chains from one sample, sequenced in a study of cytomegalovirus exposure and HLA in healthy donors. Profiled with immunoSEQ multiplex PCR; TCRdb holds only in-frame clones, not every one. This table has more than 95,000 clones, approximately 79% appearing once. Sequencing was done on a sample of PBMCs. These receptors all come from a man aged 60 to 69 in good health and CMV-seropositive. Each CDR3 is given without its conserved first and last residue. D genes are given only for firm matches. Not all rows give a size; the values are once, few, many and, for expanded clones, a class.

j_call,v_call,d_call,cdr3_length,clone_size,cdr3_aa
TRBJ1-6,TRBV30,TRBD1,13,.,AWRGGQGHNSPLH
TRBJ2-1,TRBV7-8,TRBD2,13,.,ASSSTGTSGNPQF
TRBJ1-2,TRBV28,.,11,.,ATSVRGIYGYT
TRBJ1-3,TRBV18,.,13,.,ASFPVAGYGNTIY
TRBJ2-3,TRBV6-6,.,13,.,ASSSPAESGDTQY
TRBJ2-5,TRBV12-5,.,13,.,ASGLIWQGQETQY
TRBJ1-3,TRBV11-2,.,15,.,ASSPGKGGSSGNTIY
TRBJ2-7,TRBV19,.,10,.,ASSPGAYEQY
TRBJ2-3,TRBV6-4,.,13,.,ASSDSSTSTDTQY
TRBJ1-1,TRBV9,.,13,few,ASSHDRSGNTEAF
TRBJ1-1,TRBV19,.,13,.,ASSPGGRAGTEAF
TRBJ1-1,TRBV11-2,.,15,.,ASSLVLGTSGIREAF
TRBJ2-7,TRBV5-4,TRBD2,13,few,ASSPAGLASYEQY
TRBJ1-6,TRBV25-1,.,11,.,ASSAGRDSPLH
TRBJ2-3,TRBV9,TRBD2,17,.,ASSVVTGLAGGPGDTQY
TRBJ2-7,TRBV19,.,12,.,ASSIGQGGYEQY
TRBJ2-1,TRBV18,TRBD1,13,.,ASSLIGAGGNEQF
TRBJ2-5,TRBV9,.,12,.,ASSVGGFQETQY
TRBJ2-3,TRBV9,TRBD1,13,.,ASSVVGQGADTQY
TRBJ1-1,TRBV9,.,13,.,ASSVIGGAGTEAF
TRBJ2-3,TRBV10-3,.,13,.,AITSREKGTDTQY
TRBJ2-1,TRBV7-2,TRBD2,14,once,ASSSASGVGKSEQF
TRBJ1-2,TRBV6-5,.,12,.,ASSRTGIPHGYT
TRBJ1-4,TRBV5-5,TRBD1,12,.,ASSQTGQGQKLF
TRBJ2-1,TRBV12-5,TRBD1,12,.,ASVPGQGVHEQF
TRBJ2-7,TRBV19,.,11,.,ASSTTVFYEQY
TRBJ2-5,TRBV6-5,.,13,.,ASSYSQRGWETQY
TRBJ2-7,TRBV7-9,.,11,.,ASSPRLSYEQY
TRBJ2-5,TRBV5-1,.,9,.,ASAEGETQY
TRBJ1-1,TRBV4-1,.,12,few,ASSQGPMNTEAF
.,TRBV7-9,TRBD2,13,once,ASSLQGGTSYEQY
TRBJ2-5,TRBV4-3,TRBD2,19,.,ASSRKKRGGTQTPYQETQY
TRBJ2-1,TRBV7-8,TRBD2,17,.,ASSFGPPSAGGNYNEQF
TRBJ1-4,TRBV6-5,.,12,.,ASSQTVLNEKLF
TRBJ1-4,TRBV5-1,TRBD1,12,.,ASSLGDSLEKLF
TRBJ2-7,TRBV6-5,TRBD1,13,few,ASSYGTVQAYEQY
TRBJ2-5,TRBV7-9,.,11,.,ASSAQGQETQY
TRBJ1-5,TRBV30,.,13,once,AWSVAGKGNQPQH
TRBJ1-6,TRBV6-1,TRBD1,13,.,ASTQGGQPNSPLH
TRBJ1-5,TRBV6-5,TRBD1,10,.,ASNRGDQPQH
TRBJ1-5,TRBV27,.,14,.,ASRQQLDRRDQPQH
TRBJ2-7,TRBV6-6,.,12,.,ASSPYREGGEQY
TRBJ2-5,TRBV7-6,.,11,.,ASSLDLGGTQY
TRBJ2-7,TRBV28,TRBD2,18,.,ASTSSFQGLAGEILYEQY
TRBJ2-3,TRBV5-1,TRBD2,15,once,ASSSPEAGVTADTQY
TRBJ2-7,TRBV7-9,.,10,.,SSSQDTYEQY
TRBJ1-1,TRBV5-1,.,13,.,ASSLFVGVNTEAF
TRBJ1-2,TRBV5-6,.,14,.,ASSLGAGGGAYGYT
TRBJ1-3,TRBV5-1,.,11,.,ASSLSTGNTIY